This T cell receptor beta chain came from a study of blood T cell repertoires in COVID-19. Authors' methods: Using reference gene primer amplification, nucleated cell counts were estimated. TCRdb's copy holds only in-frame clones and misses some; the assay was immunoSEQ multiplex PCR. The V and J calls and clone size come from that table; D and trimming were worked out from the DNA. The sample includes under 250,000 clones, approximately 87% of them seen just once. Losses at the gene ends were 2 bases for V and 2 bases for J; bases not matched to a gene: 2. CDR1 and CDR2 (germline): ENHRY, SYGVKD. The CDR3 is 14 amino acids.

Sequenced material: peripheral blood. The clonotype originates from a man in his fifties or sixties with acute or convalescent COVID-19. The chain combines TRBV10-3 with TRBJ2-7, with 8 bases fitting TRBD1. This CDR3 reads CAISERDRPYEQYF. The CDR3 region has the DNA TGTGCCATCAGTGAGAGGGACAGGCCCTACGAGCAGTACTTC.